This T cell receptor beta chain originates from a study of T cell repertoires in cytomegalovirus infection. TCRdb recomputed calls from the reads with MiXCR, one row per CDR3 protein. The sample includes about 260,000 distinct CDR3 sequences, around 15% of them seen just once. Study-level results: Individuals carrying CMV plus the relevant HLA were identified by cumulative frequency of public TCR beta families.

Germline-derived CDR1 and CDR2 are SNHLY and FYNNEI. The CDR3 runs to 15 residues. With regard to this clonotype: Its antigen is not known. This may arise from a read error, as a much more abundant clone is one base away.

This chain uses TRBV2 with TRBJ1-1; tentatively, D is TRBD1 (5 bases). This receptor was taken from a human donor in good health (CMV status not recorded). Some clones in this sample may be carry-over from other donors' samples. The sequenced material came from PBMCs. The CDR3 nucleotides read TGTGCCAGCAGTACGACAGCCGGGCTGAACACTGAAGGTTTCTTT. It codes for CASSTTAGLNTEGFF.